These 27 T cell receptor beta chains share one sample of origin, sequenced in a study of cytomegalovirus exposure and HLA in healthy donors. The PCR made use of 60 Vbeta and 13 Jbeta primers. TCRdb's copy holds only in-frame clones and misses some; the assay was immunoSEQ multiplex PCR. The sample holds some 120,000 clones, over 65% seen once. Sequencing input: PBMCs. The receptors stem from a woman aged 40 to 49 in good health and CMV-seronegative.

The chain combines TRBV5-1 with TRBJ1-4; 9 bases match TRBD1. Germline CDR1 is SGHRS and CDR2 is YFSETQ. The ends lost 5 bases at V and 8 bases at J; junction bases unmatched: 4. The CDR3 spans 13 residues. The CDR3 sequence: CASRTGGGEKLFF. CDR3 nucleotide sequence: TGCGCCAGCAGGACAGGGGGTGGAGAAAAACTGTTTTTT. Combining the CDR3 with reference TRBV5-1 and TRBJ1-4 gives the whole variable domain KAGVTQTPRYLIKTRGQQVTLSCSPISGHRSVSWYQQTPGQGLQFLFEYFSETQRNKGNFPGRFSGRQFSNSRSEMNVSTLELGDSALYLCASRTGGGEKLFFGSGTQLSVL.

With regard to this clone: Its ends do not fully match the called genes, so a read error is possible. The chain carries TRBV7-9 and TRBJ2-7, with 8 bases that match TRBD2. CDR3 length: 15 residues. Looked up from germline, CDR1 is SEHNR and CDR2 is FQNEAQ (reference sequence). CDR3 DNA sequence: TGTTCCAGCAGCTACCTTGGGAGCGGGGGCTACGAGCAGTACTTC. Amino acids: CSSSYLGSGGYEQYF.

This chain connects TRBV4-1 to TRBJ2-2; 12 bases are shared with TRBD2. The germline V gene has CDR1 MGHRA and CDR2 YSYEKL. V lost 3 bases and J lost 7; bases outside the gene matches: 3. This CDR3 region has 15 residues. CDR3 sequence reads: CASSQTSGRGGELFF. The CDR3 region has the DNA TGCGCCAGCAGCCAGACTAGCGGGAGAGGCGGGGAGCTGTTTTTT.

The chain recombines TRBV13 with TRBJ2-7, with D unresolved. V was clipped by 0 bases and J by 7 bases, with 10 bases between them. In germline, CDR1 is PRHDT, CDR2 FYEKMQ (reference sequence). This CDR3 spans 13 amino acids. Here the CDR3 reads CASSLGHLREQYF. The CDR3, as DNA: TGTGCCAGCAGCTTAGGGCATTTGCGTGAGCAGTACTTC.

The CDR3 region is CASKTGPQETQYF. In DNA form, the CDR3 reads TGTGCCAGCAAGACAGGGCCCCAAGAGACCCAGTACTTC. The chain recombines TRBV6-1 with TRBJ2-5, with 7 bases fitting TRBD1. CDR1 is MNHNS, CDR2 SASEGT, per germline. J lost 1 base, V lost 7 bases, and 3 bases had no gene match. There are 13 residues in the CDR3.

This clone turned up a few times. The V and J genes are TRBV6-1 and TRBJ1-1; D not resolved. Germline assignment: CDR1 MNHNS and CDR2 SASEGT. The length of the CDR3 is 12 residues. The V end was cut by 6 bases, the J end by 5 bases, with 10 bases between. CDR3 amino acids: CASRTDWTEAFF. The CDR3 nucleotides are TGTGCCAGCAGGACGGACTGGACTGAAGCTTTCTTT.

The chain combines TRBV15 with TRBJ2-5, with TRBD1 matching 8 bases. The CDR3 is made up of 14 amino acids. Unmatched junction bases numbered 5, after V lost 4 bases and J lost 4 bases. Germline-derived CDR1 and CDR2 are LNHNV and YYDKDF (reference sequence). The CDR3 coding sequence is TGTGCCACCAGCACCGGGACAGGAGCAGAGACCCAGTACTTC. It specifies CATSTGTGAETQYF.

The V and J genes are TRBV7-9 and TRBJ2-1, with D perhaps matching TRBD2 (5 bases). This CDR3 comprises 14 residues. Germline CDR1 and CDR2: SEHNR and FQNEAQ (reference sequence). The germline V and J ends were trimmed by 5 bases and 2 bases, with 10 bases remaining between them. CDR3 amino acids: CASSLTGAYNEQFF. CDR3 coding DNA: TGTGCCAGCAGCCTCACCGGGGCCTACAATGAGCAGTTCTTC.

This sequence joins TRBV7-9 and TRBJ1-4; a weak D match, TRBD1 (5 bases). CDR3 length: 15 amino acids. Between the trimmed V and J ends, which lost 3 bases and 8 bases, there was a span of 16 bases. Germline V CDR1 and CDR2: SEHNR, FQNEAQ (reference sequence). The CDR3 region is CASSLGGALSEKLFF. CDR3 bases: TGTGCCAGCAGCTTGGGAGGGGCCCTCTCCGAAAAACTGTTTTTT.

As concerns this clone: A read error may account for a junction end that differs from germline. The chain links TRBV28 to TRBJ1-1; D is unclear. The germline V gene has CDR1 MDHEN and CDR2 SYDVKM. CDR3 length: 13 residues. This chain's CDR3 is CASSFSVKTEAFF. Written as DNA, the CDR3 is TGTGCCAGCAGTTTCTCAGTGAAGACTGAAGCTTTCTTT.

A few counts support this clone. CDR3 sequence reads: CASSYRQADNYGYTF. CDR3 coding DNA: TGTGCCAGCAGTTACCGGCAGGCCGATAACTATGGCTACACCTTC. This chain connects TRBV6-5 to TRBJ1-2; D gene unclear. Deletions cut 2 bases from V and 1 base from J, with 11 bases between. Germline V CDR1 and CDR2: MNHEY, SVGAGI. There are 15 residues in the CDR3.

This chain links TRBV19 with TRBJ2-5; the match to TRBD1 covers 10 bases. CDR3 length equals 17 residues. The V segment lost 5 bases and the J segment 2 bases; nucleotides outside the gene matches: 11. Germline CDR1 and CDR2: LNHDA and SQIVND (reference sequence). This CDR3 reads CASSAWGDRGSQETQYF. CDR3 nucleotides: TGTGCCAGTAGTGCCTGGGGGGACAGGGGCTCTCAAGAGACCCAGTACTTC.

V is TRBV9 and J is TRBJ1-2; D is possibly TRBD1 (6 bases). In germline, CDR1 is SGDLS, CDR2 YYNGEE. Trimming left V 2 bases short and J 2 bases short, with 10 bases between. The CDR3 covers 14 residues. The CDR3 nucleotides read TGTGCCAGCAGCGTTCGACAGGAGAACTATGGCTACACCTTC. Amino acid sequence: CASSVRQENYGYTF.

This CDR3 reads CASSPRGQGGYGYTF. In nucleotides, the CDR3 is TGTGCCAGCAGTCCCCGGGGACAGGGTGGCTATGGCTACACCTTC. The chain uses TRBV28 and TRBJ1-2, with 9 bases aligning to TRBD1. Germline CDR1 reads MDHEN; CDR2 reads SYDVKM. The ends lost 5 bases at V and 4 bases at J; junction bases unmatched: 8. The CDR3 loop spans 15 amino acids.

With regard to this clone: The junction differs from germline at one of its ends, possibly a read error. The chain joins TRBV6-1 to TRBJ1-5, with D unclear. The length of the CDR3 is 13 residues. In germline, CDR1 is MNHNS, CDR2 SASEGT. The CDR3 here is CENALEGNQPQHF. CDR3 bases: TGCGAAAACGCCCTGGAGGGCAATCAGCCCCAGCATTTT.

This sequence joins TRBV28 and TRBJ1-2; TRBD1 agrees at 7 bases. CDR1 and CDR2 from the germline V gene are MDHEN and SYDVKM. This CDR3 has 15 residues. After removal of 7 bases from V and 1 base from J, the junction contained 9 bases not matched to a gene. The CDR3 DNA is TGTGCCAGCACCCTTTCGGACAGGAGTAACTATGGCTACACCTTC. Protein: CASTLSDRSNYGYTF.

The V gene is TRBV28, the J gene TRBJ2-5; 7 bases agree with TRBD2. The V segment lost 7 bases and the J segment 5 bases; nucleotides outside the gene matches: 7. This CDR3 has 13 amino acids. CDR1 and CDR2 (germline): MDHEN, SYDVKM. The CDR3 here is CASTLGRVETQYF. The CDR3 bases are TGTGCCAGCACCTTGGGGAGGGTGGAGACCCAGTACTTC.

This clone appeared a few times. V and J are TRBV4-3 and TRBJ2-1; D not certain. The germline V gene has CDR1 LGHNA and CDR2 YSLEER. This CDR3 has 13 residues. Deletions cut 2 bases from V and 8 bases from J, with 10 bases between. The CDR3 DNA sequence: TGCGCCAGCAGCCAACTAGGTTTCCATGAGCAGTTCTTC. Residues: CASSQLGFHEQFF.

The CDR3 spells CASSEVMNTGELFF. Written as DNA, the CDR3 is TGTGCCAGCAGTGAAGTTATGAACACCGGGGAGCTGTTTTTT. The chain uses TRBV6-1 and TRBJ2-2; D remains ambiguous. In germline, CDR1 is MNHNS, CDR2 SASEGT. Trimming took off 1 base at V and 1 base at J, with 4 bases between the two ends. The CDR3 length is 14 residues.

The J gene is TRBJ1-1, the V gene TRBV5-1; possible D gene TRBD1, 5 bases. V lost 6 bases and J 4 bases, leaving 16 bases between the germline ends. Germline loops: CDR1 SGHRS, CDR2 YFSETQ. The CDR3 has 14 amino acids. In DNA form, the CDR3 reads TGCGCCAGCACCGACGCATCGGGGGGCACTGAAGCTTTCTTT. As protein: CASTDASGGTEAFF.

CDR3 sequence (DNA): TGCGCCAGCAGCCGTAACAGGGGAGGTCAGCCCCAGCATTTT. The encoded protein is CASSRNRGGQPQHF. The rearrangement links TRBV5-1 to TRBJ1-5; 7 nucleotides match TRBD1. Trimming took 4 bases from V and 6 from J; bases not matched to a gene: 7. This CDR3 spans 14 amino acids. The germline gives CDR1 SGHRS, CDR2 YFSETQ.

The genes are TRBV25-1 and TRBJ1-5; tentative D call: TRBD1 (6 bases). CDR3 length: 17 residues. Trimming pared 3 bases from V and 0 bases from J, leaving 15 bases between. Germline V lookup: CDR1 MGHDK, CDR2 SYGVNS. The chain's CDR3 is CASSEGQGKNSNQPQHF. In nucleotides, the CDR3 is TGTGCCAGCAGTGAGGGTCAGGGGAAAAATAGCAATCAGCCCCAGCATTTT.

The chain combines TRBV28 with TRBJ1-1; TRBD1 matches at 8 bases. The germline gives CDR1 MDHEN, CDR2 SYDVKM. The CDR3 is 14 residues long. V lost 5 bases, J lost 3 bases, and 5 bases stayed unmatched. In nucleotides, the CDR3 is TGTGCCAGCAGTCTCGGACAGGGTCACACTGAAGCTTTCTTT. This translates into CASSLGQGHTEAFF.

The chain combines TRBV5-8 with TRBJ1-2; tentatively, D is TRBD1 (6 bases). The V and J ends lost 4 bases and 3 bases respectively, with 10 bases between them. Germline CDR1 is SGHTS and CDR2 is YDEGEE. This CDR3 is built from 13 residues. The chain's CDR3 is CASSPGDYYGYTF. CDR3 nucleotides: TGTGCCAGCAGCCCAGGGGATTACTATGGCTACACCTTC. Together with reference TRBV5-8 and TRBJ1-2, the CDR3 gives the full variable domain: EAGVTQSPTHLIKTRGQQATLRCSPISGHTSVYWYQQALGLGLQFLLWYDEGEERNRGNFPPRFSGRQFPNYSSELNVNALELEDSALYLCASSPGDYYGYTFGSGTRLTVV.

This clone appeared once. V is TRBV27 and J is TRBJ1-5, with D hard to call. There are 8 residues in the CDR3. Deletions cut 11 bases from V and 8 bases from J, with 4 bases between. The V gene's germline CDR1 is MNHEY and CDR2 SMNVEV (reference sequence). The CDR3 DNA sequence: TGTGCCCGGGAGCCCCAGCATTTT. Protein product: CAREPQHF.

The rearrangement uses TRBV7-9 and TRBJ2-7; 8 bases are a match to TRBD1. CDR1 is SEHNR, CDR2 FQNEAQ, per germline (reference sequence). The V segment lost 5 bases and the J segment 5 bases; nucleotides outside the gene matches: 8. This CDR3 is 14 amino acids long. The CDR3 sequence: CASSPTGVHHEQYF. CDR3 in DNA: TGTGCCAGCAGCCCGACAGGGGTCCACCACGAGCAGTACTTC.

This clone has more than one count but fewer than ten. This chain connects TRBV20-1 to TRBJ2-1; D not certain. Germline V CDR1 and CDR2: DFQATT, SNEGSKA (reference sequence). This CDR3 is 10 amino acids long. The V end was cut by 6 bases, the J end by 6 bases, with 6 bases between. The CDR3 DNA reads TGCAGTGCCAAATTCAATGAGCAGTTCTTC. Translation gives CSAKFNEQFF.